Below are 27 T cell receptor beta chains sequenced from a single sample in a study of blood T cell repertoires in COVID-19. TCRdb's copy holds only in-frame clones and misses some; the assay was immunoSEQ multiplex PCR. The table has approximately 300,000 clones, 90% seen once; the top ten hold 2% to 3%. The sequenced sample was PBMCs or T cells enriched from blood (not recorded which). The receptors were gathered from a man in his sixties who had recovered from COVID-19.

The CDR3 DNA reads TGTGCCAGTAGTAAGCAGACAGGGGGCGGTCAGCCCCAGCATTTT. This sequence encodes CASSKQTGGGQPQHF. The genes are TRBV19 and TRBJ1-5, with 10 bases fitting TRBD1. V lost 4 bases and J lost 6; bases outside the gene matches: 6. Per germline, CDR1 LNHDA and CDR2 SQIVND (reference sequence). CDR3 length equals 15 residues.

V is TRBV7-6 and J is TRBJ1-2; 11 bases line up with TRBD1. V shed 2 bases and J 2 bases; nucleotides not matched to a gene: 7. CDR1 is SGHVS and CDR2 is FNYEAQ in the germline V gene. This CDR3 is built from 17 residues. Written as DNA, the CDR3 is TGTGCCAGCAGCTTACTAAGGACAGGGGGCCGCAACTATGGCTACACCTTC. Protein: CASSLLRTGGRNYGYTF.

The V and J genes are TRBV9 and TRBJ1-1; the D is unclear. Germline assignment: CDR1 SGDLS and CDR2 YYNGEE. V lost 2 bases to trimming and J lost 0 bases, with 8 bases between them. The CDR3 has 14 amino acids. The CDR3 reads CASSVQAMNTEAFF. DNA of the CDR3: TGTGCCAGCAGCGTTCAGGCCATGAACACTGAAGCTTTCTTT. The whole variable domain, filled in from reference TRBV9 and TRBJ1-1, reads DSGVTQTPKHLITATGQRVTLRCSPRSGDLSVYWYQQSLDQGLQFLIQYYNGEERAKGNILERFSAQQFPDLHSELNLSSLELGDSALYFCASSVQAMNTEAFFGQGTRLTVV.

This sequence joins TRBV28 and TRBJ2-3, with 8 bases lining up with TRBD2. Germline-derived CDR1 and CDR2 are MDHEN and SYDVKM. V lost 2 bases to trimming and J lost 4 bases; unmatched junction nucleotides: 2. This CDR3 is 14 amino acids long. The CDR3 region has the DNA TGTGCCAGCAGTTTAGCGGGGGGCCCAGATACGCAGTATTTT. Translating it yields CASSLAGGPDTQYF.

The chain has TRBV19 and TRBJ1-1, with D possibly TRBD1 on 5 matching bases. CDR1 is LNHDA and CDR2 is SQIVND in the germline V gene (reference sequence). V was trimmed by 5 bases and J by 0 bases, leaving 19 bases between them. The CDR3 runs to 17 residues. The DNA for the CDR3 is TGTGCCAGTAGTGGTGGCCGGGGGTGGGAGATGAACACTGAAGCTTTCTTT. It yields the protein CASSGGRGWEMNTEAFF.

This chain links TRBV6-6 with TRBJ2-7, with a tentative D call TRBD2 (6 bases). Trimming cost V 2 bases and J 3 bases, with 8 bases left between them. The CDR3 is made up of 13 amino acids. The germline CDR1 and CDR2 sequences are MNHNY and SVGAGI (reference sequence). The chain's CDR3 is CASSYGTDYEQYF. Here the CDR3 DNA reads TGTGCCAGCAGTTACGGGACTGACTACGAGCAGTACTTC.

CDR3 coding DNA: TGTGCCAGCAGTCCCAGGGCCGGAGCTCCGGCGACAGATACGCAGTATTTT. Translated, it gives CASSPRAGAPATDTQYF. This chain joins TRBV27 and TRBJ2-3; D might be TRBD1 (5 bases). The CDR3 has 17 amino acids. Trimming stripped 5 bases from V and 3 bases from J, with 21 bases between. Looked up from germline, CDR1 is MNHEY and CDR2 is SMNVEV (reference sequence).

This chain links TRBV6-5 with TRBJ2-5, with TRBD2 matching over 11 bases. Trimming at V came to 1 base and at J to 5 bases, leaving 3 bases not matched to a gene. Per the germline V gene, CDR1 is MNHEY and CDR2 is SVGAGI. The CDR3 covers 15 residues. CDR3 sequence: CASSYLLAGVETQYF. The CDR3 DNA sequence: TGTGCCAGCAGTTACTTACTAGCGGGAGTCGAGACCCAGTACTTC.

The CDR3: CASSTRGNQRYEQYF. The CDR3 DNA reads as TGTGCCAGCAGCACAAGGGGTAACCAGCGCTACGAGCAGTACTTC. This chain connects TRBV5-4 to TRBJ2-7, with D maybe TRBD1 (5 bases). The CDR3 totals 15 residues. The germline gives CDR1 SGHNT, CDR2 YYREEE (reference sequence). Trimming shortened V by 4 bases and J by 3 bases, and 17 bases separated the two germline ends.

CDR3 nucleotides: TGTGCCTGGAGTGTCGACAGGCAGTATGGCTACACCTTC. Translating gives CAWSVDRQYGYTF. The rearrangement links TRBV30 to TRBJ1-2; weak D call: TRBD1 (6 bases). Per germline, CDR1 GTSNPN and CDR2 SVGIG (reference sequence). Trimming stripped 0 bases from V and 5 bases from J, with 10 bases between. The CDR3 totals 13 residues.

This sequence joins TRBV25-1 and TRBJ2-1; TRBD2 agrees at 10 bases. This CDR3 spans 15 amino acids. The J segment lost 3 bases and the V segment lost 6 bases, leaving 5 bases of the junction unmatched. Germline CDR1 reads MGHDK; CDR2 reads SYGVNS. DNA for the CDR3: TGTGCCAGCAGAGAAAGCGGGGGGGTCTACAATGAGCAGTTCTTC. It is translated as CASRESGGVYNEQFF.

J is TRBJ1-3 and V is TRBV9; no firm D call. CDR1 is SGDLS, CDR2 YYNGEE, per germline. The CDR3 runs to 13 residues. V lost 5 bases and J 1 base, leaving 7 bases between the germline ends. CDR3 protein: CASRSESGNTIYF. The CDR3 DNA follows: TGTGCCAGCAGATCAGAATCTGGAAACACCATATATTTT.

The genes are TRBV18 and TRBJ2-3, with 11 bases fitting TRBD1. The CDR3 runs 16 residues. Looked up from germline, CDR1 is KGHSH and CDR2 is LQKENI. Trimming took 0 bases from V and 8 from J; bases not matched to a gene: 7. The DNA for the CDR3 is TGTGCCAGCTCACCACCCGGGACAGGGGGATGGTTTACGCAGTATTTT. The encoded protein is CASSPPGTGGWFTQYF.

V usage is TRBV12-3 or TRBV12-4 and J usage is TRBJ1-5, with D perhaps TRBD1 (6 bases). Trimming stripped 6 bases from V and 9 bases from J, with 15 bases between. The CDR3 extends over 13 amino acids. CDR3 loop: CASSSVRGGPQHF. The CDR3 DNA is TGTGCCAGCAGCTCCGTGCGAGGGGGGCCCCAGCATTTT.

This chain links TRBV2 with TRBJ1-5; D remains unclear. The length of the CDR3 is 15 residues. Germline V CDR1 and CDR2: SNHLY, FYNNEI. Trimming pared 1 base from V and 0 bases from J, leaving 7 bases between. The DNA for the CDR3 is TGTGCCAGCAGTGAAGAGAGGGTTAGCAATCAGCCCCAGCATTTT. Its protein product is CASSEERVSNQPQHF.

This sequence joins TRBV29-1 and TRBJ1-2, with D possibly TRBD1 on 6 matching bases. The germline V gene encodes CDR1 SQVTM and CDR2 ANQGSEA. V lost 6 bases, J lost 4 bases, and 9 bases lay in between. The CDR3 runs to 11 residues. The DNA for the CDR3 is TGCAGCGTCCAGGGGCTCTATGGCTACACCTTC. Translation gives CSVQGLYGYTF.

CDR3 residues: CATSREGEANYGYTF. In nucleotides, the CDR3 is TGTGCCACCAGCAGAGAAGGGGAGGCTAACTATGGCTACACCTTC. The chain links TRBV15 to TRBJ1-2, with D possibly being TRBD1 (5 bases). V lost 0 bases and J lost 0, with 8 bases in between. Germline V gene lookup returns CDR1 LNHNV and CDR2 YYDKDF (reference sequence). The CDR3 totals 15 residues.

The rearrangement links TRBV18 to TRBJ2-3, with TRBD2 identical over 7 bases. Trimming removed 3 bases from V and 8 bases from J; junction bases left unmatched: 23. The CDR3 extends over 19 amino acids. Germline loops: CDR1 KGHSH, CDR2 LQKENI. CDR3 region: CASSPKNPRRGSAGGTQYF. DNA of the CDR3: TGTGCCAGCTCACCCAAGAACCCTCGGCGGGGGAGCGCGGGTGGTACGCAGTATTTT.

The chain uses TRBV5-1 and TRBJ1-4; 7 bases align to TRBD1. The CDR3 is made up of 16 amino acids. The germline CDR1 and CDR2 sequences are SGHRS and YFSETQ. Unmatched junction bases numbered 8, after V lost 3 bases and J lost 3 bases. The CDR3 DNA reads TGCGCCAGCAGCTCAGGGGGTAGTCTTTCTAATGAAAAACTGTTTTTT. It specifies CASSSGGSLSNEKLFF.

This clone was found once. The rearrangement joins TRBV11-2 to TRBJ1-1; D is uncertain. V was pared by 2 bases and J by 10 bases, with 11 bases between. This CDR3 contains 12 residues. From germline, CDR1 is SGHAT and CDR2 FQNNGV. The CDR3 DNA sequence: TGTGCCAGCAGCTTACTAGACGGGGTAGCTTTCTTT. This codes for CASSLLDGVAFF. Full variable domain (missing parts from reference TRBV11-2 and TRBJ1-1): EAGVAQSPRYKIIEKRQSVAFWCNPISGHATLYWYQQILGQGPKLLIQFQNNGVVDDSQLPKDRFSAERLKGVDSTLKIQPAKLEDSAVYLCASSLLDGVAFFGQGTRLTVV.

The V and J genes are TRBV5-1 and TRBJ2-5; 7 bases line up with TRBD1. Trimming cost V 4 bases and J 5 bases; bases outside gene matches: 8. This CDR3 spans 14 amino acids. Germline CDR1 is SGHRS and CDR2 is YFSETQ. The CDR3 protein is CASSGTGAGETQYF. CDR3 DNA sequence: TGCGCCAGCAGCGGCACAGGGGCCGGGGAGACCCAGTACTTC.

The chain carries TRBV9 and TRBJ2-3, with D perhaps matching TRBD2 (6 bases). This CDR3 is 14 amino acids long. V lost 2 bases and J lost 6, with 13 bases in between. CDR1 is SGDLS, CDR2 YYNGEE, per germline. CDR3 amino acids: CASSVRGAQDTQYF. CDR3 coding DNA: TGTGCCAGCAGCGTCCGCGGGGCCCAGGATACGCAGTATTTT. Variable domain in full (rest from reference TRBV9 and TRBJ2-3): DSGVTQTPKHLITATGQRVTLRCSPRSGDLSVYWYQQSLDQGLQFLIQYYNGEERAKGNILERFSAQQFPDLHSELNLSSLELGDSALYFCASSVRGAQDTQYFGPGTRLTVL.

CDR3 bases: TGTGCCAGCAGTCGGGACAGGGGCAATACCAACTACGAGCAGTACTTC. Protein product: CASSRDRGNTNYEQYF. The J gene is TRBJ2-7, the V gene TRBV2; 10 positions match TRBD1. J was trimmed by 3 bases and V by 5 bases; bases with no gene match: 10. The CDR3 sequence is 16 residues long. Germline CDR1 is SNHLY and CDR2 is FYNNEI. Complete variable domain (other parts from reference TRBV2 and TRBJ2-7): EPEVTQTPSHQVTQMGQEVILRCVPISNHLYFYWYRQILGQKVEFLVSFYNNEISEKSEIFDDQFSVERPDGSNFTLKIRSTKLEDSAMYFCASSRDRGNTNYEQYFGPGTRLTVT.

V gene TRBV6-2 or TRBV6-3 combines with J gene TRBJ1-2; 7 positions match TRBD1. The CDR3 is 14 residues long. Germline CDR1 is MNHEY and CDR2 is SVGEGT. V was pared by 4 bases and J by 3 bases, with 5 bases of the junction left unmatched. CDR3 amino acids: CASSSDRTYYGYTF. The DNA for the CDR3 is TGTGCCAGCAGTTCGGACAGGACCTACTATGGCTACACCTTC.

V is TRBV27 and J is TRBJ2-1; 11 nucleotides agree with TRBD1. This CDR3 contains 17 residues. CDR1 MNHEY and CDR2 SMNVEV come from the germline V gene (reference sequence). Germline trimming cut 4 bases from V and 3 bases from J; bases unmatched to any gene: 8. The CDR3: CASSSKTGTGGYNEQFF. Here the CDR3 DNA reads TGTGCCAGCAGTTCAAAGACCGGGACAGGGGGCTACAATGAGCAGTTCTTC.

V gene TRBV28 combines with J gene TRBJ1-6; D is uncertain. Germline-derived CDR1 and CDR2 are MDHEN and SYDVKM. Deletions cut 6 bases from V and 0 bases from J, with 18 bases between. This CDR3 is built from 18 residues. The CDR3 here is CASRLPGSGSSYNSPLHF. CDR3 sequence (DNA): TGTGCCAGCAGATTACCCGGTAGCGGAAGCTCCTATAATTCACCCCTCCACTTT. The full variable domain, with the rest looked up from reference TRBV28 and TRBJ1-6, is DVKVTQSSRYLVKRTGEKVFLECVQDMDHENMFWYRQDPGLGLRLIYFSYDVKMKEKGDIPEGYSVSREKKERFSLILESASTNQTSMYLCASRLPGSGSSYNSPLHFGNGTRLTVT.

V usage is TRBV7-9 and J usage is TRBJ1-4; D perhaps matches TRBD1 (5 bases). V lost 2 bases and J 4 bases, leaving 14 bases between the germline ends. The CDR3 sequence is 16 residues long. Germline V gives CDR1 SEHNR, CDR2 FQNEAQ (reference sequence). The CDR3: CASSLYVDRNNEKLFF. The CDR3 DNA reads as TGTGCCAGCAGCTTATATGTAGACAGAAATAATGAAAAACTGTTTTTT.